One and the same sample provided the 13 T cell receptor beta chains below, sequenced in a study of T cells in Graves' hyperthyroidism and ophthalmopathy (dated by TCRdb to the late 2010s). Library generation was performed with multiplex PCR. Instrument used: Illumina HiSeq 2000. TCR beta CDR3 regions were amplified from RNA transcripts. The TCR CDR3 was subjected to a first round of RT-PCR using the HTBI primer set and the Qiagen OneStep RT-PCR kit. The raw public reads went through TCRdb reprocessing: fastp at Q25, MiXCR clone calling, in-frame beta chains kept. One record per CDR3 amino acid sequence lists the most common genes and DNA. In all, the sample holds 400,000 to 550,000 distinct CDR3 sequences, and roughly a quarter of those were seen once. The top ten clones comprise about 11% of the sample. Sequenced: blood. Source of these receptors: a woman aged 25-40 years with Graves' ophthalmopathy.

This clonotype was picked up many times. The chain is built from TRBV12-3 or TRBV12-4 and TRBJ1-1; D is ambiguous. This CDR3 has 14 residues. Trimming removed 2 bases from V and 4 bases from J, with 11 bases in between. CDR3 residues: CASSLLNSGTEAFF. The CDR3 bases are TGTGCCAGCAGTTTACTAAATTCGGGCACTGAAGCTTTCTTT.

This clonotype was seen at least ten times. The chain uses TRBV7-8 and TRBJ1-5; no definite D call. Germline V gene data show CDR1 as SGHVS and CDR2 as FQNEAQ. Trimming shortened V by 5 bases and J by 3 bases, and 14 bases separated the two germline ends. This CDR3 contains 15 residues. The CDR3 bases are TGTGCCAGCAGCCCAGTTCTCGCGGACAATCAGCCCCAGCATTTT. Amino acids: CASSPVLADNQPQHF.

As regards this clonotype: This could be a read error, since a much larger clone is one nucleotide away. Because the CDR3 is missing its conserved closing phenylalanine or tryptophan, this is likely a read error. This chain uses TRBV20-1 with TRBJ1-1; D may be TRBD1 (5 bases). V was clipped by 2 bases and J by 1 base, with 20 bases between them. CDR1 and CDR2 from the germline V gene are DFQATT and SNEGSKA (reference sequence). The CDR3 consists of 17 residues. DNA of the CDR3: TGCAGTGCTAGAAACTTCGGGGGGGAAAGAGCGAACACTGAAGCTTTCTAT. It yields the protein CSARNFGGERANTEAFY.

In its sample, this clonotype was seen once. The chain joins TRBV7-3 to TRBJ2-2; tentative D call: TRBD2 (6 bases). V lost 3 bases and J lost 0, with 8 bases in between. Germline loops: CDR1 SGHTA, CDR2 FQGTGA. The CDR3 sequence is 15 residues long. The CDR3, as DNA: TGTGCCAGCAGCTTGATAGCGGCGAACACCGGGGAGCTGTTTTTT. Its protein product is CASSLIAANTGELFF.

The chain employs TRBV15 and TRBJ1-5, with D hard to call. Trimming shortened V by 10 bases and J by 0 bases, and 1 base separated the two germline ends. The CDR3 is 10 amino acids. The germline gives CDR1 LNHNV, CDR2 YYDKDF (reference sequence). The CDR3 region has the DNA TGTGCCATTAGCAATCAGCCCCAGCATTTT. It codes for CAISNQPQHF.

There are many counts of this clonotype. The chain's CDR3 is CASSKMTNYGYTF. The CDR3 DNA reads TGTGCCAGCAGTAAAATGACTAACTATGGCTACACCTTC. The chain couples TRBV28 to TRBJ1-2; D gene uncertain. The CDR3 is made up of 13 amino acids. Germline lookup yields CDR1 MDHEN and CDR2 SYDVKM. V dropped 5 bases and J dropped 0 bases, with 7 bases sitting between them.

At least ten counts were recorded for this clonotype. J is TRBJ1-1 and V is TRBV3-1; TRBD1 might be the D (6 bases). The CDR3 loop spans 14 amino acids. Germline CDR1 is LGHDT and CDR2 is YNNKEL (reference sequence). Trimming shortened V by 0 bases and J by 9 bases, and 14 bases separated the two germline ends. The CDR3 sequence: CASSQEGAGMKAFF. For the CDR3, the DNA is TGTGCCAGCAGCCAAGAGGGGGCAGGGATGAAAGCTTTCTTT.

This clonotype was observed many times. At one end the junction does not follow the germline gene, possibly because of a read error. The chain joins TRBV7-7 to TRBJ2-5; tentative D call: TRBD2 (7 bases). The CDR3 extends over 15 amino acids. In germline, CDR1 is SSHAT, CDR2 FNYEAQ (reference sequence). The CDR3: CASSLGGGRQETQYF. Written as DNA, the CDR3 is TGTGCTAGCAGCTTAGGCGGGGGCAGACAAGAGACCCAGTACTTC.

The V call is TRBV5-1, the J call TRBJ2-2; no clear D. This CDR3 region has 11 residues. Trimming cost V 8 bases and J 7 bases, with 9 bases left between them. Germline CDR1 is SGHRS and CDR2 is YFSETQ. The CDR3 loop is CASHRNGELFF. The CDR3 DNA reads as TGCGCCAGTCATAGGAACGGGGAGCTGTTTTTT.

This clonotype was found a few times. The genes are TRBV6-5 and TRBJ1-2, with TRBD1 as a possible D gene (6 bases). Germline CDR1 MNHEY, CDR2 SVGAGI. With 1 base removed from V and 8 bases from J, the gap between germline ends came to 11 bases. This CDR3 has 13 residues. CDR3 nucleotide sequence: TGTGCCAGCAGTTACTACAGGGCCGAGGGCTACACCTTC. This sequence encodes CASSYYRAEGYTF.

This clonotype was recorded at least ten times. This chain links TRBV29-1 with TRBJ2-7; the match to TRBD2 covers 13 bases. CDR3 length: 15 residues. V was clipped by 4 bases and J by 3 bases; unmatched bases: 6. From germline, CDR1 is SQVTM and CDR2 ANQGSEA. CDR3 in DNA: TGCAGCGTTGCTCTACTAGCGGGGGGGGTCTACGAGCAGTACTTC. As protein: CSVALLAGGVYEQYF.

This sequence joins TRBV6-1 and TRBJ2-2; D unresolved. The V end was cut by 2 bases, the J end by 0 bases, with 7 bases between. The germline V gene encodes CDR1 MNHNS and CDR2 SASEGT. The length of the CDR3 is 15 residues. The CDR3 DNA reads TGTGCCAGCAGTGAACTAGGGCCGAACACCGGGGAGCTGTTTTTT. Its protein is CASSELGPNTGELFF.

This clonotype showed up many times. The chain uses TRBV11-2 and TRBJ1-1; no definite D call. CDR3 length: 15 residues. Trimming shortened V by 0 bases and J by 0 bases, and 8 bases separated the two germline ends. Germline V lookup: CDR1 SGHAT, CDR2 FQNNGV. CDR3 sequence: CASSLEPSMNTEAFF. The CDR3 bases are TGTGCCAGCAGCTTAGAACCCAGCATGAACACTGAAGCTTTCTTT.